This passage covers 23 T cell receptor beta chains from one sample sequenced in a study of T cells in tuberculosis. Time point reported: new active TB diagnosis, blood taken before or within 7 days of starting treatment. TCRdb keeps only in-frame clones here, not all; method: immunoSEQ multiplex PCR. The table lists fewer than 40,000 clones, approximately 89% of them singletons, with about 2.4% in the top ten. The sequences come from PBMCs, collected at tuberculosis diagnosis. All receptors come from an adult with tuberculosis.

This clone occurred once. The chain uses TRBV29-1 and TRBJ2-7, with a tentative D call TRBD2 (5 bases). The CDR3 spans 14 residues. Per the germline V gene, CDR1 is SQVTM and CDR2 is ANQGSEA. Trimming shortened V by 5 bases and J by 3 bases, and 17 bases separated the two germline ends. CDR3 DNA: TGCAGCGTTACATACCTCATGGGGAGCTACGAGCAGTACTTC. It specifies CSVTYLMGSYEQYF.

The chain recombines TRBV4-2 with TRBJ2-1; D ambiguous. This CDR3 comprises 14 residues. Germline lookup yields CDR1 LGHNA and CDR2 YNFKEQ. V shed 0 bases and J shed 3 bases, with 6 bases lying between them. The CDR3 DNA is TGTGCCAGCAGCCAAGAATCGGGCTACAATGAGCAGTTCTTC. Translated, it gives CASSQESGYNEQFF.

The rearrangement joins TRBV4-1 to TRBJ2-3, with TRBD1 matching 8 bases. Trimming cost V 1 base and J 5 bases; bases outside gene matches: 11. The germline V gene has CDR1 MGHRA and CDR2 YSYEKL. This CDR3 is built from 17 residues. CDR3 DNA: TGCGCCAGCAGCCAAGTGGTGGTGCAGGGGGCAAGAGATACGCAGTATTTT. Translated, it gives CASSQVVVQGARDTQYF.

The chain links TRBV2 to TRBJ2-1, with D perhaps matching TRBD1 (5 bases). This CDR3 contains 14 residues. V shed 7 bases and J shed 4 bases, with 14 bases lying between them. In germline, CDR1 is SNHLY, CDR2 FYNNEI. CDR3 DNA: TGTGCCAGCACTAGACAGATATATTACAATGAGCAGTTCTTC. It encodes CASTRQIYYNEQFF.

This clone has only a few counts. The rearrangement links TRBV5-6 to TRBJ1-2, with D possibly matching TRBD1 (5 bases). V was clipped by 0 bases and J by 6 bases, with 15 bases between them. Germline CDR1 reads SGHDT; CDR2 reads YYEEEE. This CDR3 comprises 15 residues. CDR3 protein: CASSLASGREDGYTF. CDR3 coding DNA: TGTGCCAGCAGCTTGGCCTCGGGCAGGGAGGATGGCTACACCTTC.

The rearrangement uses TRBV6-5 and TRBJ1-4; tentatively, D is TRBD1 (5 bases). Germline CDR1 MNHEY, CDR2 SVGAGI. Deletions cut 2 bases from V and 5 bases from J, with 15 bases between. CDR3 length: 16 residues. CDR3 nucleotides: TGTGCCAGCAGTTACGAAGGGGCGGGAGCGAATGAAAAACTGTTTTTT. Translating gives CASSYEGAGANEKLFF.

The CDR3 DNA reads TGTGCCAGCAGCCCGAGGGGGGGGGCAATGTTCGAGCAGTACTTC. Translated: CASSPRGGAMFEQYF. The V and J genes are TRBV11-2 and TRBJ2-7, with D maybe TRBD2 (7 bases). Trimming took off 5 bases at V and 6 bases at J, with 20 bases between the two ends. The CDR3 covers 15 residues. Germline assignment: CDR1 SGHAT and CDR2 FQNNGV.

CDR3 protein: CASSLEGGRSYNEQFF. The CDR3 DNA reads TGTGCCAGCAGCTTGGAAGGGGGACGCTCCTACAATGAGCAGTTCTTC. The chain links TRBV5-4 to TRBJ2-1; possibly TRBD1 for D (6 bases). The CDR3 extends over 16 amino acids. Germline V lookup: CDR1 SGHNT, CDR2 YYREEE (reference sequence). The germline V and J ends were trimmed by 0 bases and 0 bases, with 10 bases remaining between them.

The CDR3 bases are TGTGCCAGCAGTTACGGCGGGGAGCTGTTTTTT. Translating gives CASSYGGELFF. V gene TRBV2 combines with J gene TRBJ2-2; unclear D gene. V lost 5 bases and J 7 bases, leaving 5 bases between the germline ends. Germline V gives CDR1 SNHLY, CDR2 FYNNEI. The CDR3 totals 11 residues.

In its sample, this clone was seen once. The V gene is TRBV7-8, the J gene TRBJ2-7; 14 bases align to TRBD2. J was trimmed by 1 base and V by 5 bases; bases with no gene match: 7. This CDR3 spans 17 amino acids. Germline V gene data show CDR1 as SGHVS and CDR2 as FQNEAQ. This chain's CDR3 is CASSKGLAGATSYEQYF. The CDR3 bases are TGTGCCAGCAGCAAGGGACTAGCGGGGGCTACATCCTACGAGCAGTACTTC.

In this sample, this clone turned up once. The chain has TRBV25-1 and TRBJ2-2; tentatively, D is TRBD1 (6 bases). The CDR3 length is 13 residues. Germline V gives CDR1 MGHDK, CDR2 SYGVNS. The V end was cut by 5 bases, the J end by 9 bases, with 13 bases between. CDR3 DNA sequence: TGTGCCAGCAGTCATAGGGGGTTGCGGGAGCTGTTTTTT. Translation: CASSHRGLRELFF. Complete variable domain (other parts from reference TRBV25-1 and TRBJ2-2): EADIYQTPRYLVIGTGKKITLECSQTMGHDKMYWYQQDPGMELHLIHYSYGVNSTEKGDLSSESTVSRIRTEHFPLTLESARPSHTSQYLCASSHRGLRELFFGEGSRLTVL.

This chain joins TRBV4-1 and TRBJ1-4; D is uncertain. The CDR3 has 16 amino acids. Trimming took 1 base from V and 0 from J, leaving 9 bases between them. Germline V gene sequence: CDR1 MGHRA, CDR2 YSYEKL. CDR3 nucleotide sequence: TGCGCCAGCAGCCAAGTAGAGCGAACAACTAATGAAAAACTGTTTTTT. This sequence encodes CASSQVERTTNEKLFF.

This chain links TRBV12-5 with TRBJ2-7; possible D gene TRBD1, 6 bases. Germline V gives CDR1 LGHNT, CDR2 FRNRAP. With 0 bases removed from V and 1 base from J, the gap between germline ends came to 13 bases. The CDR3 contains 16 residues. CDR3 amino acids: CASGLVLGRGSYEQYV. Written as DNA, the CDR3 is TGTGCTAGTGGTTTGGTACTCGGCAGGGGATCCTACGAGCAGTACGTC.

The chain recombines TRBV6-1 with TRBJ1-5; TRBD1 might be the D (6 bases). Germline V gene sequence: CDR1 MNHNS, CDR2 SASEGT. V lost 8 bases and J 4 bases, leaving 18 bases between the germline ends. This CDR3 spans 15 amino acids. Written as DNA, the CDR3 is TGTGCCAGCTGCAGCCAGGACAGCCTTAATCAGCCCCAGCATTTT. Protein sequence: CASCSQDSLNQPQHF.

The chain links TRBV7-3 to TRBJ2-3, with 8 bases aligning to TRBD2. Unmatched junction bases numbered 11, after V lost 5 bases and J lost 4 bases. Germline values: CDR1 SGHTA, CDR2 FQGTGA. The length of the CDR3 is 16 residues. The DNA of the CDR3 is TGTGCCAGCAGCCCTCCCGGGGCGGGGGGCGCAGATACGCAGTATTTT. Translated: CASSPPGAGGADTQYF. Filled out from reference TRBV7-3 and TRBJ2-3, the complete variable domain reads GAGVSQTPSNKVTEKGKYVELRCDPISGHTALYWYRQSLGQGPEFLIYFQGTGAADDSGLPNDRFFAVRPEGSVSTLKIQRTERGDSAVYLCASSPPGAGGADTQYFGPGTRLTVL.

V gene TRBV30 combines with J gene TRBJ2-5, with D possibly being TRBD2 (6 bases). V was cut by 5 bases and J by 5 bases, with 15 bases left in between. Germline V gene data show CDR1 as GTSNPN and CDR2 as SVGIG (reference sequence). The CDR3 has 13 amino acids. The CDR3 sequence is CAWSGDWGETQYF. The DNA of the CDR3 is TGTGCCTGGTCCGGGGACTGGGGGGAGACCCAGTACTTC.

The gene calls are TRBV30 and TRBJ1-1, with D perhaps TRBD1 (5 bases). The V gene lost 8 bases and the J gene lost 5 bases, with 15 bases spanning the gap. Germline CDR1 and CDR2: GTSNPN and SVGIG (reference sequence). There are 12 residues in the CDR3. CDR3 DNA sequence: TGTGCCGGAGGGGCGGGGGGAACTGAAGCTTTCTTT. Translated: CAGGAGGTEAFF.

The chain uses TRBV28 and TRBJ2-3, with D unresolved. The germline CDR1 and CDR2 sequences are MDHEN and SYDVKM. The CDR3 has 12 residues. V was pared by 8 bases and J by 3 bases, with 9 bases between. The CDR3 DNA reads TGTGCCAGCTCAGTTCCGACAGATACGCAGTATTTT. Amino acid sequence: CASSVPTDTQYF.

This sequence joins TRBV6-4 and TRBJ2-6; D uncertain. The CDR3 has 16 amino acids. The V gene lost 4 bases and the J gene lost 1 base, with 11 bases spanning the gap. Per germline, CDR1 MRHNA and CDR2 SNTAGT. As DNA, the CDR3 is TGTGCCAGCAGTGTTTTGTCCGGGTCTGGGGCCAACGTCCTGACTTTC. As protein: CASSVLSGSGANVLTF.

This clone was recorded only once. V usage is TRBV2 and J usage is TRBJ1-2, with a possible D match to TRBD1 (6 bases). Per the germline V gene, CDR1 is SNHLY and CDR2 is FYNNEI. This CDR3 contains 12 residues. Between the trimmed V and J ends, which lost 8 bases and 8 bases, there was a span of 15 bases. The CDR3 DNA follows: TGTGCCAGCCTCTACCGCAGGGGAGGCTACACCTTC. Protein product: CASLYRRGGYTF.

The chain is built from TRBV11-2 and TRBJ2-7, with D possibly being TRBD1 (5 bases). The germline gives CDR1 SGHAT, CDR2 FQNNGV. The CDR3 is made up of 16 amino acids. V lost 0 bases and J lost 5, with 17 bases in between. DNA of the CDR3: TGTGCCAGCAGCTTAGATACGCAGGGTATCAGCCACGAGCAGTACTTC. Translated: CASSLDTQGISHEQYF.

The chain carries TRBV5-1 and TRBJ2-4; no reliable D call. The CDR3 has 14 amino acids. V lost 0 bases and J 4 bases, leaving 8 bases between the germline ends. Germline V gene sequence: CDR1 SGHRS, CDR2 YFSETQ. DNA of the CDR3: TGCGCCAGCAGCTTGGACGTAGAAAAAAACATTCAGTACTTC. Its translation is CASSLDVEKNIQYF.

This clone was observed a single time. The gene calls are TRBV30 and TRBJ2-1; 10 bases align to TRBD1. The CDR3 is made up of 13 amino acids. Trimming at V came to 1 base and at J to 7 bases, leaving 1 base not matched to a gene. Looked up from germline, CDR1 is GTSNPN and CDR2 is SVGIG (reference sequence). CDR3 nucleotide sequence: TGTGCCTGGAGTGGGACAGGGGGAAATGAGCAGTTCTTC. This encodes CAWSGTGGNEQFF.